These 7 T cell receptor beta chains originate from one sample sequenced in a study of Ad26.COV2.S vaccination and SARS-CoV-2 variants. Method: immunoSEQ multiplex PCR; TCRdb's copy keeps in-frame clones and lacks some. The sample yields about 680,000 clones, about 90% seen once. The sample's treatment: over 15 received Ad26.COV2.S at low or high dose, single or two shots; about 5 received placebo; per-sample allocation not given. Sampling took place 63 days after the first vaccine or placebo injection. The sample was peripheral blood, taken in a trial of Ad26.COV2.S vaccine versus placebo. These receptors originate from a person aged 18 to 59 who received the Ad26.COV2.S COVID-19 vaccine or a placebo.

This rearrangement joins TRBV7-3 to TRBJ2-3; 8 positions match TRBD2. Germline lookup yields CDR1 SGHTA and CDR2 FQGTGA. The CDR3 is 19 amino acids. Losses at the gene ends were 3 bases for V and 2 bases for J; bases not matched to a gene: 16. The CDR3 protein is CASSLDPAGETYLTDTQYF. CDR3 DNA sequence: TGTGCCAGCAGCTTGGATCCAGCGGGGGAAACCTACCTCACAGATACGCAGTATTTT.

This chain links TRBV4-3 with TRBJ1-2, with a weak D call TRBD1 (6 bases). Germline V CDR1 and CDR2: LGHNA, YSLEER. This CDR3 is built from 13 residues. V lost 1 base to trimming and J lost 8 bases, with 11 bases between them. The CDR3 here is CASSQGGGGGYTF. In DNA form, the CDR3 reads TGCGCCAGCAGCCAAGGCGGAGGGGGGGGCTACACCTTC.

The DNA for the CDR3 is TGTGCCAGCAGGAAGGACTTTTATAATTCACCCCTCCACTTT. Encoded protein: CASRKDFYNSPLHF. This sequence joins TRBV5-4 and TRBJ1-6; D remains ambiguous. Per germline, CDR1 SGHNT and CDR2 YYREEE (reference sequence). The V end lost 5 bases, the J end lost 4 bases, and 10 bases lay between the germline ends. The CDR3 has 14 amino acids.

This clone was seen a few times. The rearrangement uses TRBV30 and TRBJ1-6, with D possibly being TRBD1 (5 bases). Trimming cost V 1 base and J 13 bases, with 14 bases left between them. CDR1 and CDR2 from the germline V gene are GTSNPN and SVGIG (reference sequence). The CDR3 covers 13 residues. Here the CDR3 DNA reads TGTGCCTGGAGTGCTGGGATGGAGGGGCCCCTCCACTTT. It codes for CAWSAGMEGPLHF.

The genes are TRBV6-2 or TRBV6-3 and TRBJ1-2; TRBD1 aligns across 7 bases. The CDR3 spans 14 residues. Germline V gene data show CDR1 as MNHEY and CDR2 as SVGEGT. V lost 5 bases, J lost 4 bases, and 7 bases stayed unmatched. CDR3 amino acids: CASSKDGTVYGYTF. CDR3 DNA sequence: TGTGCCAGCAGTAAAGACGGGACAGTCTATGGCTACACCTTC.

CDR3 residues: CASSIYLGAGGKLFF. CDR3 nucleotide sequence: TGTGCCAGTAGTATATACCTTGGGGCCGGCGGAAAACTGTTTTTT. The rearrangement uses TRBV19 and TRBJ1-4; a possible D gene is TRBD1 (5 bases). This CDR3 region has 15 residues. Germline V CDR1 and CDR2: LNHDA, SQIVND (reference sequence). Between the trimmed V and J ends, which lost 2 bases and 10 bases, there was a span of 17 bases.

The rearrangement uses TRBV6-5 and TRBJ2-5; D unclear. Trimming left V 6 bases short and J 5 bases short, with 13 bases between. This CDR3 spans 13 amino acids. Germline V gene sequence: CDR1 MNHEY, CDR2 SVGAGI. The CDR3 is CASSPVRMETQYF. In DNA, the CDR3 is TGTGCCAGCAGCCCCGTTAGGATGGAGACCCAGTACTTC.